A selection of T cell receptor beta chains follows, all from one sample in a study of cytomegalovirus exposure and HLA in healthy donors. The table came from immunoSEQ multiplex PCR; TCRdb's copy has only in-frame clones and leaves some out. Of some 130,000 clones in the sample, 65% to 90% were seen once. The specimen sequenced was PBMCs. The receptors shown here come from a girl aged 2 to 10 in good health and CMV-seronegative. CDR3s include the opening cysteine and the closing phenylalanine or tryptophan. Fields, in order: clone size, J gene, V gene, D gene, CDR3 protein, CDR3 DNA. A D gene is named only where the DNA matches it firmly. Size is stated for part of the rows, as once, few or many counts, or as a class when the clone is expanded.

>-|TRBJ1-1|TRBV25-1|-
CASKGSNEAFF
TGTGCCAGCAAGGGGTCTAATGAAGCTTTCTTT
>few|TRBJ2-3|TRBV5-4|-
CASSSPTDTQYF
TGTGCCAGCAGCTCCCCTACAGATACGCAGTATTTT
>once|TRBJ1-5|TRBV6-4|TRBD1
CASIGTGGINQPQHF
TGTGCCAGCATCGGGACAGGGGGCATCAATCAGCCCCAGCATTTT
>-|TRBJ1-4|TRBV7-9|TRBD1
CASSDTGQGGEKLFF
TGTGCCAGCAGCGACACGGGACAGGGCGGCGAAAAACTGTTTTTT
>-|TRBJ1-4|TRBV6-1|TRBD1
CASSDLSGGGHNEKLFF
TGTGCCAGCAGTGACCTCTCTGGAGGGGGCCATAATGAAAAACTGTTTTTT
>-|TRBJ2-1|TRBV4-2|TRBD2
CASSPLTSGTPNEQFF
TGTGCCAGCAGCCCGCTAACTAGCGGGACTCCCAATGAGCAGTTCTTC
>few|TRBJ1-5|TRBV28|-
CASRTEADNQPQHF
TGTGCCAGTCGGACAGAGGCGGACAATCAGCCCCAGCATTTT
>-|TRBJ2-5|TRBV27|-
CASRPTSMETQYF
TGTGCCAGCAGACCGACTAGTATGGAGACCCAGTACTTC
>-|TRBJ2-2|TRBV10-2|-
CASLWGQNTGELFF
TGCGCCAGTCTATGGGGGCAGAACACCGGGGAGCTGTTTTTT
>-|TRBJ2-7|TRBV11-3|TRBD2
CASSKTGTSFDEQYF
TGTGCCAGCAGCAAAACCGGGACTAGTTTCGACGAGCAGTACTTC
>-|TRBJ2-1|TRBV7-3|TRBD2
CASTVGGTSYNEQFF
TGTGCCAGCACCGTAGGGGGGACTAGTTACAATGAGCAGTTCTTC
>-|TRBJ1-4|TRBV6-6|TRBD1
CASTPGDRVNEKLFF
TGTGCCAGCACCCCTGGGGACAGGGTGAATGAAAAACTGTTTTTT
>-|TRBJ1-4|TRBV5-1|-
CASSVTTSPGTNEKLFF
TGCGCCAGCAGCGTTACTACCTCCCCGGGTACTAATGAAAAACTGTTTTTT
>-|TRBJ1-5|TRBV7-2|-
CASSLGLDNQPQHF
TGTGCCAGCAGCTTGGGACTCGATAATCAGCCCCAGCATTTT
>-|TRBJ2-3|TRBV4-3|TRBD2
CASSQDRGGGSDTQYF
TGCGCCAGCAGCCAAGATCGGGGCGGGGGTTCAGATACGCAGTATTTT
>-|TRBJ1-2|TRBV30|-
CAWINMDGYTF
TGTGCCTGGATAAACATGGATGGCTACACCTTC
>-|TRBJ2-3|TRBV19|-
CASSIKGDTQYF
TGTGCCAGTAGTATTAAGGGGGATACGCAGTATTTT
>-|TRBJ2-5|TRBV2|TRBD2
CASIATSGSGETQYF
TGTGCCAGCATCGCCACTAGCGGGAGTGGAGAGACCCAGTACTTC
>once|TRBJ2-7|TRBV4-2|TRBD1
CASSQGHGDREYEQYF
TGTGCCAGCAGCCAAGGCCATGGGGACAGGGAATACGAGCAGTACTTC
>-|TRBJ2-7|TRBV5-4|TRBD1
CASSLAGGGTRYEQYF
TGTGCCAGCAGCTTGGCAGGGGGCGGGACAAGATACGAGCAGTACTTC